The 17 T cell receptor beta chains presented below share a single source sample, sequenced in a study of T cells in Graves' hyperthyroidism and ophthalmopathy. Amplified TCR beta CDR3 regions came from RNA transcripts. Primed by the HTBI set, a first-round RT-PCR was run on the TCR CDR3. MiXCR, applied by TCRdb to the multiplex PCR reads, yields one record per CDR3 protein. The sample contains some 92,000 distinct CDR3 sequences, roughly 40% of which appear only once. The sample comprised peripheral blood or thyroid tissue (not recorded which). The receptor set was obtained from a woman aged 25-40 years with Graves' hyperthyroidism.

Many counts were recorded for this clonotype. The CDR3 bases are TGCAGTGCTAGACCCCCGGGGGGGCGAAACACTGAAGCTTTCTTT. Protein: CSARPPGGRNTEAFF. The chain combines TRBV20-1 with TRBJ1-1, with D maybe TRBD1 (6 bases). Germline V gives CDR1 DFQATT, CDR2 SNEGSKA (reference sequence). CDR3 size: 15 residues. Trimming left V 2 bases short and J 2 bases short, with 15 bases between.

This sequence joins TRBV5-1 and TRBJ2-5, with 8 bases aligning to TRBD2. The CDR3 sequence is 15 residues long. The germline CDR1 and CDR2 sequences are SGHRS and YFSETQ. The V gene end was trimmed by 0 bases and the J gene end by 5 bases; junction bases not matched to a gene: 6. CDR3 sequence (DNA): TGCGCCAGCAGCTTGGCCGGGACTAGTGTGGAGACCCAGTACTTC. Amino acid sequence: CASSLAGTSVETQYF.

This clonotype came up many times. The chain links TRBV4-1 to TRBJ2-2; 14 positions match TRBD2. The germline V gene encodes CDR1 MGHRA and CDR2 YSYEKL. The CDR3 sequence is 17 residues long. V trimming: 4 bases; J trimming: 6 bases; junction bases outside the gene matches: 7. Written as DNA, the CDR3 is TGCGCCAGCAGCCGTGGGACTAGCGGGAGTAACCCCGGGGAGCTGTTTTTT. Protein sequence: CASSRGTSGSNPGELFF.

Remarks on this clonotype: The junction and the germline gene differ at one end; a read error may be behind it. The V gene is TRBV7-9, the J gene TRBJ1-1, with unresolved D. The CDR3 covers 15 residues. Germline CDR1 SEHNR, CDR2 FQNEAQ (reference sequence). The CDR3 nucleotides are TGTGCCAGCAGTCAACGGGGAAGAGGTAACACTGGAGCTTTTTTT. It is translated as CASSQRGRGNTGAFF.

For this clonotype: A much bigger clone sits one base away, suggesting this may be a read error. CDR3 amino acids: CASSQGFWGSPLHF. Written as DNA, the CDR3 is TGTGCCAGCAGTCAGGGCTTCTGGGGTTCACCCCTCCACTTT. The J gene is TRBJ1-6, the V gene TRBV6-1, with a weak D call TRBD1 (5 bases). Germline assignment: CDR1 MNHNS and CDR2 SASEGT. V lost 5 bases and J 9 bases, leaving 14 bases between the germline ends. The CDR3 loop spans 14 amino acids.

The V call is TRBV5-1, the J call TRBJ1-1, with TRBD1 as a possible D gene (5 bases). The CDR3 extends over 14 amino acids. V was pared by 4 bases and J by 3 bases, with 13 bases between. The germline gives CDR1 SGHRS, CDR2 YFSETQ. The CDR3 DNA is TGCGCCAGCAGCCCCGGGACGGTAGACACTGAAGCTTTCTTT. Residues: CASSPGTVDTEAFF. Looking up the rest from reference TRBV5-1 and TRBJ1-1 gives the full variable domain: KAGVTQTPRYLIKTRGQQVTLSCSPISGHRSVSWYQQTPGQGLQFLFEYFSETQRNKGNFPGRFSGRQFSNSRSEMNVSTLELGDSALYLCASSPGTVDTEAFFGQGTRLTVV.

A note on this clonotype: The CDR3 does not end in the conserved phenylalanine or tryptophan, so this is likely a read error. The chain combines TRBV5-6 with TRBJ2-7, with 11 bases that match TRBD2. V lost 4 bases to trimming and J lost 4 bases; unmatched junction nucleotides: 7. CDR1 and CDR2 (germline): SGHDT, YYEEEE. The CDR3 sequence is 15 residues long. The CDR3: CASSRGTSGLYEQYL. In DNA, the CDR3 is TGTGCCAGCAGCCGGGGGACTAGCGGTTTATACGAGCAGTACCTC.

The J gene is TRBJ1-6, the V gene TRBV24-1; TRBD1 aligns across 9 bases. The CDR3 is 16 residues long. The germline gives CDR1 KGHDR, CDR2 SFDVKD. V gave up 5 bases and J gave up 7 bases; unmatched junction bases: 8. CDR3 sequence reads: CATSASPGQGNSPLHF. In DNA, the CDR3 is TGTGCCACCAGTGCTAGCCCGGGACAGGGCAATTCACCCCTCCACTTT.

This clonotype was observed a few times. This may be a read error: a much more frequent sequence differs by one nucleotide. The CDR3 end shows no conserved phenylalanine or tryptophan, and so a read error is likely. The rearrangement joins TRBV12-3 or TRBV12-4 to TRBJ1-1; D not certain. This CDR3 has 15 amino acids. V was cut by 6 bases and J by 1 base, with 15 bases left in between. CDR3 coding DNA: TGTGCCAGCAGGGGTAGCCTCTTCCAGAACACTGAAGCTTTCCTT. Amino acids: CASRGSLFQNTEAFL.

This clonotype is labeled as medium-sized (0.01 to 0.1%). The chain is built from TRBV7-3 and TRBJ1-1; D is perhaps TRBD1 (6 bases). The V and J ends lost 6 bases and 4 bases respectively, with 12 bases between them. CDR1 SGHTA and CDR2 FQGTGA come from the germline V gene. The CDR3 extends over 13 amino acids. CDR3 coding DNA: TGTGCCAGCAGGAGGGGGGGGACCACTGAAGCTTTCTTT. This codes for CASRRGGTTEAFF.

J is TRBJ1-3 and V is TRBV9; D is unresolved. CDR1 SGDLS and CDR2 YYNGEE come from the germline V gene. This CDR3 has 16 amino acids. Trimming took 3 bases from V and 0 from J, leaving 13 bases between them. In DNA, the CDR3 is TGTGCCAGCAGCGCAACGGACGGAGCCTCTGGAAACACCATATATTTT. As protein: CASSATDGASGNTIYF.

On this clonotype: This is likely a read error, given that the CDR3 carries no conserved phenylalanine or tryptophan at its end. The CDR3 reads CASSLGVSDTLHTEAFL. As DNA, the CDR3 is TGTGCCAGCAGCTTAGGGGTGTCGGATACCCTCCACACTGAAGCTTTCCTT. The V call is TRBV7-8, the J call TRBJ1-1; D ambiguous. Germline V gene data show CDR1 as SGHVS and CDR2 as FQNEAQ. V shed 1 base and J shed 3 bases, with 18 bases lying between them. The CDR3 consists of 17 residues.

A single count supports this clonotype. The chain employs TRBV7-8 and TRBJ1-1; D might be TRBD1 (6 bases). In germline, CDR1 is SGHVS, CDR2 FQNEAQ. CDR3 length equals 16 residues. With 4 bases removed from V and 5 bases from J, the gap between germline ends came to 20 bases. The CDR3 here is CASSSGLGQGWTEAFF. CDR3 DNA: TGTGCCAGCAGCTCCGGGCTAGGGCAGGGGTGGACTGAAGCTTTCTTT.

J is TRBJ2-5 and V is TRBV20-1; 16 positions match TRBD2. CDR1 and CDR2 (germline): DFQATT, SNEGSKA (reference sequence). This CDR3 region has 17 residues. The junction had 9 bases not matched to a gene; V was cut back by 4 bases and J by 4 bases. Written as DNA, the CDR3 is TGCAGTGCTAAACAGGGACTAGCGGGAGGGCCAGCAGAGACCCAGTACTTC. Translated, it gives CSAKQGLAGGPAETQYF.

On this clonotype itself: The conserved phenylalanine or tryptophan is not found at the CDR3 terminus, so this likely reflects a read error. The chain links TRBV7-3 to TRBJ1-1; D perhaps matches TRBD1 (6 bases). Germline V CDR1 and CDR2: SGHTA, FQGTGA. This CDR3 spans 17 amino acids. The CDR3, as DNA: TGTGCCAGAAGCTTAACTGGGCAGGGGCTAGGGGACACTGAAGCTTTCTCT. It is translated as CARSLTGQGLGDTEAFS.

The CDR3 coding sequence is TGTGCCAGCAGCTTACGGGGGGGAGACTACGAGCAGTACTTC. It codes for CASSLRGGDYEQYF. The chain joins TRBV7-6 to TRBJ2-7; 8 bases align to TRBD2. CDR1 and CDR2 (germline): SGHVS, FNYEAQ. The CDR3 is 14 amino acids. Trimming cost V 2 bases and J 3 bases; bases outside gene matches: 3.

In this sample, this clonotype turned up many times. This sequence joins TRBV7-3 and TRBJ2-3; D not resolved. In germline, CDR1 is SGHTA, CDR2 FQGTGA. The CDR3 is 14 residues long. V lost 1 base and J lost 4, with 9 bases in between. The CDR3, as DNA: TGTGCCAGCAGCTTAATGAAATCGGCAGATACGCAGTATTTT. This gives the protein CASSLMKSADTQYF. Full variable domain (remainder filled in from reference TRBV7-3 and TRBJ2-3): GAGVSQTPSNKVTEKGKYVELRCDPISGHTALYWYRQSLGQGPEFLIYFQGTGAADDSGLPNDRFFAVRPEGSVSTLKIQRTERGDSAVYLCASSLMKSADTQYFGPGTRLTVL.